The rows below give T cell receptor beta chains drawn from one sample of a study of CXCR3-negative and CXCR3-positive naive CD8 T cells. TCRdb reprocessed the 5' RACE reads, with one entry per CDR3 protein and no DNA. This sample's table has 50,000 to 65,000 distinct CDR3 sequences. The sequencing sample was made of memory CD8+ T cells from blood. The origin of the receptors is a human donor in good health. Some clones in this sample may be carry-over from other donors' samples. CDR3s include the opening cysteine and the closing phenylalanine or tryptophan. Size values are once, few and many counts, or a class for expanded clones, and some rows have none.

CDR3 protein: CSVKSTDYEQYF
J gene: TRBJ2-7
V gene: TRBV29-1
clone size: .

CDR3 protein: CASSWGLDEQYF
J gene: TRBJ2-7
V gene: TRBV7-9
clone size: .

CDR3 protein: CSVRTVSYEQYF
J gene: TRBJ2-7
V gene: TRBV29-1
clone size: .

CDR3 protein: CASSLGDDYGYTF
J gene: TRBJ1-2
V gene: TRBV13
clone size: medium-sized

CDR3 protein: CATAYEGEETQYF
J gene: TRBJ2-5
V gene: TRBV24-1
clone size: .

CDR3 protein: CAIAFKDSPLGNEQFF
J gene: TRBJ2-1
V gene: TRBV2
clone size: .

CDR3 protein: CSAREGTISAPNYGYTF
J gene: TRBJ1-2
V gene: TRBV20-1
clone size: .

CDR3 protein: CSVVTDLDPGRQYF
J gene: TRBJ2-7
V gene: TRBV29-1
clone size: .

CDR3 protein: CASSLEASGGDELAPQFF
J gene: TRBJ2-1
V gene: TRBV5-1
clone size: .

CDR3 protein: CASSLSSGSEQYF
J gene: TRBJ2-7
V gene: TRBV7-2
clone size: .

CDR3 protein: CASSPGTGLNTGELFF
J gene: TRBJ2-2
V gene: TRBV5-1
clone size: .

CDR3 protein: CSARQGVENYEQYF
J gene: TRBJ2-7
V gene: TRBV20-1
clone size: .

CDR3 protein: CASSLVGSSYEQYF
J gene: TRBJ2-7
V gene: TRBV5-1
clone size: .

CDR3 protein: CSVSPGQGTGELFF
J gene: TRBJ2-2
V gene: TRBV29-1
clone size: .

CDR3 protein: CSVDRDRDGEQFF
J gene: TRBJ2-1
V gene: TRBV29-1
clone size: .

CDR3 protein: CASLGTAYEQYF
J gene: TRBJ2-7
V gene: TRBV2
clone size: .

CDR3 protein: CASRVEKSAAPYEQYF
J gene: TRBJ2-7
V gene: TRBV5-1
clone size: .

CDR3 protein: CSARAGTSSYNEQFF
J gene: TRBJ2-1
V gene: TRBV20-1
clone size: .

CDR3 protein: CSVLRGTGELFF
J gene: TRBJ2-2
V gene: TRBV29-1
clone size: .

CDR3 protein: CASSSPATALNEKLFF
J gene: TRBJ1-4
V gene: TRBV12-3/TRBV12-4
clone size: .

CDR3 protein: CASSATGSPNYEQYF
J gene: TRBJ2-7
V gene: TRBV9
clone size: .

CDR3 protein: CSVELDGSGTGELFF
J gene: TRBJ2-2
V gene: TRBV29-1
clone size: .

CDR3 protein: CASSLVAGRDTQYF
J gene: TRBJ2-3
V gene: TRBV5-1
clone size: .